This T cell receptor (beta chain) was profiled in a study of T-cell memory formation after mild COVID-19. Via MiXCR, TCRdb re-called the 5' RACE reads, giving one row per CDR3 protein. Altogether 350,000 to 500,000 distinct CDR3 sequences are present, around 20% being singletons, with the ten largest covering approximately 8.4%. The CDR3 loop spans 16 amino acids. Germline CDR1 reads SGHRS; CDR2 reads YFSETQ. After removal of 3 bases from V and 5 bases from J, the junction contained 12 bases not matched to a gene. The source is an adult woman who had mild COVID-19 (a few samples of this study predate the infection). Cell type and time point are not known. Sequencing was carried out using PBMCs or a T cell subset sorted from them (not recorded which). The V and J genes are TRBV5-1 and TRBJ2-7; 9 bases match TRBD2. This CDR3 is CASSWGPGLAPDEQYF. The CDR3 nucleotides are TGCGCCAGCAGCTGGGGACCGGGACTAGCCCCAGACGAGCAGTACTTC.